This TCR beta chain was recorded in a study of T cells after yellow fever vaccination. From the 5' RACE reads, TCRdb called clonotypes with MiXCR, one entry per CDR3 protein. The sample includes about 69,000 distinct CDR3 sequences, about 6% of them seen just once. Ten or more counts support this clonotype. Trimming cost V 3 bases and J 9 bases; bases outside gene matches: 7. Per germline, CDR1 SGDLS and CDR2 YYNGEE. This CDR3 region has 15 residues. This clonotype was sampled from a man in his late teens or twenties who received the YFV17D yellow fever vaccine. The specimen comprised CD4+ T cells sorted from PBMCs, sampled approximately 16 days after the first yellow fever vaccination. The rearrangement uses TRBV9 and TRBJ2-3; TRBD2 matches 13 bases. In DNA, the CDR3 is TGTGCCAGCAGCGGTTCCGGGACTAGCGGGGAAACGCAGTATTTT. Residues: CASSGSGTSGETQYF.